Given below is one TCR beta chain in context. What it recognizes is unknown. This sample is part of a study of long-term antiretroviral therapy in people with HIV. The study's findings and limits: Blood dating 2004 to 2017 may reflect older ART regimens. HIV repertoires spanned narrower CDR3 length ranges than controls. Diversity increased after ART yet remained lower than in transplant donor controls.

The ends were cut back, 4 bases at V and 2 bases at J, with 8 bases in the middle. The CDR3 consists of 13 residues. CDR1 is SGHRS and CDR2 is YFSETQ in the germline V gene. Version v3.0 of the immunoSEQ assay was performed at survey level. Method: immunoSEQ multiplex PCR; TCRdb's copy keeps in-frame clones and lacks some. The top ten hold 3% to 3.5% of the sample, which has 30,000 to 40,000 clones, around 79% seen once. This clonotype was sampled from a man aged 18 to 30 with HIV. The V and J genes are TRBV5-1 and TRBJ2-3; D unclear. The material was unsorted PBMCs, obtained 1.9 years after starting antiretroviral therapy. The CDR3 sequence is CASSRAPTDTQYF. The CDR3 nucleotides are TGCGCCAGCAGCCGGGCCCCCACAGATACGCAGTATTTT.